The present entry profiles one T cell receptor (beta chain) with its context. Under the authors' procedure: It was from reference gene primer amplification that nucleated cell counts were estimated. Libraries were prepared by immunoSEQ multiplex PCR; TCRdb keeps only in-frame clonotypes and omits some of them. V, J and clone size derive from that table, while D and trimming were established from the DNA sequence. Counted here are some 250,000 clones, over 65% occurring once; the ten biggest clones make up about 3%. CDR1 and CDR2 (germline): SGHTA, FQGNSA. The CDR3 consists of 15 residues. The J segment lost 2 bases and the V segment lost 3 bases, leaving 6 bases of the junction unmatched. The data originate from a study of blood T cell repertoires in COVID-19. Study as a whole: COVID-19 samples collected from the United States, Italy and Spain covered acute and convalescent phases. Sample material is recorded as cDNA or gDNA derived from T cells, B-cell-depleted T cells, or PBMCs.

The sequenced sample consisted of peripheral blood. The gene calls are TRBV7-2 and TRBJ2-7; 8 positions agree with TRBD1. The receptor comes from a woman at least 80 years old with acute or convalescent COVID-19. The DNA for the CDR3 is TGTGCCAGCAGCTTGGGGACAGGTTCTACCTACGAGCAGTACTTC. Its protein product is CASSLGTGSTYEQYF.